This TCR beta chain appears in the sequencing data of a study of beta chain features in type 1 diabetes. Background on the study: No age, gender or cell yield differences were seen between patients and healthy donors.

V lost 5 bases and J lost 7, with 15 bases in between. Per germline, CDR1 SQVTM and CDR2 ANQGSEA. The CDR3 has 13 amino acids. All sorted populations exceeded 95% purity. As every portion of the isolated RNA was reverse transcribed, the sequencing read expressed TCRB transcripts. Sequencing used immunoSEQ multiplex PCR; TCRdb keeps in-frame clones, though not all of them. The repertoire holds some 900,000 clones, with about a sixth as singletons. This clonotype originated in a woman aged 18 to 35 in good health. This sequence joins TRBV29-1 and TRBJ2-1; D uncertain. The specimen sequenced was naive CD4+ T cells from blood. Here the CDR3 reads CSVRRPQRNEQFF. In DNA, the CDR3 is TGCAGCGTTCGTCGGCCACAAAGGAATGAGCAGTTCTTC.